This T cell receptor beta chain was identified in a study of OX40 agonist ivuxolimab in advanced cancers. Study-level results: Dosing at 0.1 to 3.0 mg/kg was accompanied by clonal expansion of CD4+ and CD8+ blood T cells by week 6. Expanded clones belonging to CD8+ T cells outnumbered, on average, those of CD4+. Clonal expansion in partial responders at 0.1-3.0 mg/kg ranked among the lowest.

On this clone: Its antigen remains unknown.

TCRdb's copy holds only in-frame clones and misses some; the assay was immunoSEQ multiplex PCR. The table has tens of thousands of clones, roughly nine tenths seen once. The CDR3 contains 15 residues. Per germline, CDR1 SGHTA and CDR2 FQGNSA. J lost 2 bases, V lost 5 bases, and 5 bases had no gene match. Material: CD4+ or CD8+ T cells sorted from blood, obtained in a trial of the OX40 agonist ivuxolimab. The V call is TRBV7-2, the J call TRBJ2-7, with 11 positions matching TRBD2. This receptor was identified in an adult with an advanced solid tumor such as melanoma, head and neck, liver or kidney cancer. This chain's CDR3 is CASSPLAGGTYEQYF. The CDR3 DNA reads as TGTGCCAGCAGCCCCTTAGCGGGAGGGACCTACGAGCAGTACTTC.